This passage covers 29 T cell receptor beta chains from one sample sequenced in a study of CD8+CD57+ T cells in acquired aplastic anemia. Using genomic DNA as the template, TCR beta VDJ and CDR3 profiling was carried out. TCRdb re-called the reads with MiXCR, one entry per CDR3 protein. Here the sample spans about 150,000 distinct CDR3 sequences, about 50% being singletons. In patients chosen for sequencing, flow cytometry had shown CD8+CD57+ cell expansion. The sequenced material came from sorted CD4+, CD8+, or CD8+CD57+ T cells (not recorded which) from PBMCs. All receptors come from a human donor with aplastic anemia.

The CDR3 nucleotides are TGTGCCAGCAGCTTAAGTATGGTCACTGAAGCTTTCTTT. The encoded protein is CASSLSMVTEAFF. The V and J genes are TRBV7-8 and TRBJ1-1; D remains unclear. The CDR3 totals 13 residues. The V and J ends lost 2 bases and 4 bases respectively, with 8 bases between them. Looked up from germline, CDR1 is SGHVS and CDR2 is FQNEAQ.

The chain uses TRBV19 and TRBJ2-1, with 7 nucleotides matching TRBD2. After removal of 1 base from V and 3 bases from J, the junction contained 3 bases not matched to a gene. Germline V lookup: CDR1 LNHDA, CDR2 SQIVND (reference sequence). The CDR3 sequence is 15 residues long. CDR3 amino acids: CASSIVKRDYNEQFF. CDR3 in DNA: TGTGCCAGTAGTATAGTGAAGCGGGACTACAATGAGCAGTTCTTC.

The chain joins TRBV15 to TRBJ1-2; D call uncertain. The CDR3 totals 15 residues. V was pared by 0 bases and J by 4 bases, with 12 bases between. CDR1 is LNHNV and CDR2 is YYDKDF in the germline V gene (reference sequence). The CDR3 DNA sequence: TGTGCCACCAGCAGAGATTGGTCGGTCGGCTATGGCTACACCTTC. As protein: CATSRDWSVGYGYTF.

The chain couples TRBV29-1 to TRBJ2-1; perhaps D is TRBD1 or TRBD2 (6 bases each). The CDR3 sequence is 13 residues long. Germline CDR1 is SQVTM and CDR2 is ANQGSEA. The ends were cut back, 4 bases at V and 8 bases at J, with 15 bases in the middle. The CDR3 coding sequence is TGCAGCGTTGTTAGGGGGGCCGGGGATGAGCAGTTCTTC. As protein: CSVVRGAGDEQFF.

About this clonotype itself: Here the CDR3 omits its conserved ending phenylalanine or tryptophan, so a read error is the likely source. The V gene is TRBV10-3, the J gene TRBJ2-7; no clear D. The germline V and J ends were trimmed by 3 bases and 5 bases, with 14 bases remaining between them. CDR3 length: 14 amino acids. CDR1 and CDR2 (germline): ENHRY, SYGVKD. CDR3 loop: CAISDYGLVHEQYL. The CDR3 coding sequence is TGTGCCATCAGTGACTACGGCCTAGTCCACGAGCAGTACCTC.

The V gene is TRBV10-3, the J gene TRBJ2-2; D tentatively fits TRBD1 or TRBD2 (5 bases each). CDR1 is ENHRY, CDR2 SYGVKD, per germline. V gave up 5 bases and J gave up 1 base, with 11 bases separating them. The CDR3 runs to 15 residues. CDR3 DNA: TGTGCCATCAGTAGAGGGACGTTGAACACCGGGGAGCTGTTTTTT. Its protein is CAISRGTLNTGELFF.

This clonotype was detected many times. This chain joins TRBV27 and TRBJ2-3; D is uncertain. This CDR3 spans 15 amino acids. Germline CDR1 is MNHEY and CDR2 is SMNVEV (reference sequence). Trimming cost V 2 bases and J 1 base, with 10 bases left between them. CDR3 coding DNA: TGTGCCAGCAGTTTAGGGGATAGAGGCACAGATACGCAGTATTTT. Protein sequence: CASSLGDRGTDTQYF.

V gene TRBV10-2 combines with J gene TRBJ2-1; D possibly uses TRBD1 or TRBD2 (7 bases each). CDR3 length equals 15 residues. The V and J ends lost 10 bases and 4 bases respectively, with 20 bases between them. The germline gives CDR1 WSHSY, CDR2 SAAADI. Here the CDR3 DNA reads TGCGCCACCCAGGGGGGGACAGCACAATACAATGAGCAGTTCTTC. It translates to CATQGGTAQYNEQFF.

The V gene is TRBV7-6, the J gene TRBJ2-3; TRBD2 agrees at 7 bases. Germline V gene lookup returns CDR1 SGHVS and CDR2 FNYEAQ. CDR3 length: 13 residues. The trim removed 2 bases at V and 6 bases at J, leaving 2 bases unmatched. The CDR3 reads CASSLSGGDTQYF. The CDR3 DNA sequence: TGTGCCAGCAGCTTATCCGGGGGGGATACGCAGTATTTT.

This clonotype was detected only a few times. The chain combines TRBV24-1 with TRBJ2-3, with 7 bases identical to TRBD1. This CDR3 spans 16 amino acids. The trim removed 3 bases at V and 0 bases at J, leaving 5 bases unmatched. Germline V gene sequence: CDR1 KGHDR, CDR2 SFDVKD. The CDR3 bases are TGTGCCACCAGTGATCCAGGGGGAACTAGCACAGATACGCAGTATTTT. Encoded protein: CATSDPGGTSTDTQYF.

This clonotype turned up a few times. It may be a read error: a sequence one base away is much more abundant. The chain couples TRBV7-6 to TRBJ2-1; tentatively, D is TRBD1 or TRBD2 (5 bases each). Germline CDR1 is SGHVS and CDR2 is FNYEAQ. The CDR3 sequence is 15 residues long. V was shortened by 8 bases and J by 6 bases, with 20 bases between the two germline ends. CDR3 amino acids: CASGLRDPEGNEQFF. In DNA form, the CDR3 reads TGTGCCAGCGGCCTCCGGGACCCAGAGGGCAATGAGCAGTTCTTC.

The CDR3 region is CASSTPGGCYEQYF. The CDR3 DNA sequence: TGTGCCAGTAGTACCCCGGGGGGATGCTACGAGCAGTACTTC. V gene TRBV19 combines with J gene TRBJ2-7, with 7 positions matching TRBD2. V trimming: 4 bases; J trimming: 3 bases; junction bases outside the gene matches: 6. CDR3 size: 14 residues. CDR1 is LNHDA and CDR2 is SQIVND in the germline V gene (reference sequence).

The rearrangement links TRBV11-1 to TRBJ2-3; 9 bases agree with TRBD2. The CDR3 is made up of 15 amino acids. V was clipped by 3 bases and J by 4 bases; unmatched bases: 5. Germline V lookup: CDR1 SGHAT, CDR2 FQDESV (reference sequence). The CDR3 DNA is TGTGCCAGCAGCTTGCAGCGGGAGGTACCAGATACGCAGTATTTT. It codes for CASSLQREVPDTQYF.

This clonotype was seen only a few times. The chain links TRBV27 to TRBJ1-5, with 7 bases aligning to TRBD1. V shed 2 bases, J shed 3 bases, and the junction held 7 bases outside the gene matches. The CDR3 sequence is 16 residues long. The germline gives CDR1 MNHEY, CDR2 SMNVEV (reference sequence). The CDR3 protein is CASSLSTGEVNQPQHF. DNA of the CDR3: TGTGCCAGCAGTTTAAGTACAGGGGAGGTCAATCAGCCCCAGCATTTT.

This chain links TRBV29-1 with TRBJ2-1; D is unresolved. With 4 bases removed from V and 5 bases from J, the gap between germline ends came to 9 bases. Germline V lookup: CDR1 SQVTM, CDR2 ANQGSEA. This CDR3 is 12 amino acids long. The CDR3 DNA reads TGCAGCGTTGGAAACGCCAACAATGAGCAGTTCTTC. Protein product: CSVGNANNEQFF.

This clonotype was counted at least ten times. The chain combines TRBV7-9 with TRBJ1-5; D not resolved. CDR3 length: 12 amino acids. Trimming took 4 bases from V and 11 from J, leaving 12 bases between them. CDR1 and CDR2 (germline): SEHNR, FQNEAQ (reference sequence). The CDR3 DNA sequence: TGTGCCAGCAGCTCCGGACGGGAAGCCCAGCATTTT. Translated, it gives CASSSGREAQHF.

This clonotype was observed at least ten times. This chain links TRBV7-6 with TRBJ2-3; no reliable D call. There are 17 residues in the CDR3. Germline CDR1 reads SGHVS; CDR2 reads FNYEAQ. Trimming took 0 bases from V and 3 from J, leaving 16 bases between them. In nucleotides, the CDR3 is TGTGCCAGCAGCTTAGCCCGTGCCCCCCTCGGGACAGATACGCAGTATTTT. It yields the protein CASSLARAPLGTDTQYF.

A word on this clonotype: At one of its ends the junction is not consistent with the germline gene, which may arise from a read error. This rearrangement joins TRBV28 to TRBJ2-7, with 8 bases lining up with TRBD2. CDR1 is MDHEN, CDR2 SYDVKM, per germline. The CDR3 totals 16 residues. CDR3 sequence: CTSSPRIAGLLYEQYF. Written as DNA, the CDR3 is TGTACCAGCAGTCCGAGAATAGCGGGGCTCCTCTACGAGCAGTACTTC.

This clonotype showed up many times. The chain links TRBV12-5 to TRBJ2-7; perhaps TRBD2 as D (6 bases). The CDR3 sequence is 13 residues long. CDR1 LGHNT and CDR2 FRNRAP come from the germline V gene. V lost 3 bases and J lost 1, with 7 bases in between. CDR3 DNA sequence: TGTGCTAGTGGTTTCGGGGGATCCTACGAGCAGTACTTC. It is translated as CASGFGGSYEQYF.

This chain joins TRBV20-1 and TRBJ1-1, with 9 bases identical to TRBD1. CDR1 and CDR2 (germline): DFQATT, SNEGSKA (reference sequence). The CDR3 sequence is 19 residues long. V shed 8 bases, J shed 0 bases, and the junction held 22 bases outside the gene matches. The CDR3: CSYSVVLGQGSSMNTEAFF. The CDR3 DNA reads as TGCAGTTACTCGGTCGTGTTGGGACAGGGCTCTTCTATGAACACTGAAGCTTTCTTT.

For this clonotype: The CDR3 ends on some other residue instead of the conserved phenylalanine or tryptophan, so this is likely a read error. The DNA is omitted, as the CDR3 cannot be located on it reliably, and the CDR3 follows TCRdb's listing. The chain links TRBV20-1 to TRBJ1-2; whether TRBD1, the table's D call, matches the DNA was not checked. The CDR3 has 14 residues if both end residues are counted. The germline gives CDR1 DFQATT, CDR2 SNEGSKA (reference sequence). The CDR3 sequence: CSARRTGGAYGYAL.

The chain couples TRBV7-6 to TRBJ1-4; no reliable D call. The CDR3 is 13 residues long. Trimming pared 0 bases from V and 12 bases from J, leaving 11 bases between. Germline CDR1 reads SGHVS; CDR2 reads FNYEAQ. Here the CDR3 DNA reads TGTGCCAGCAGCTTAGCAGAGGGTGCGGAACTGTTTTTT. It is translated as CASSLAEGAELFF. The full variable domain, in which reference TRBV7-6 and TRBJ1-4 provide the parts outside the CDR3, is GAGVSQSPRYKVTKRGQDVALRCDPISGHVSLYWYRQALGQGPEFLTYFNYEAQQDKSGLPNDRFSAERPEGSISTLTIQRTEQRDSAMYRCASSLAEGAELFFGSGTQLSVL.

This clonotype was seen a single time. A clone one base away is much larger, so this may be a read error. This chain joins TRBV7-9 and TRBJ2-5, with 11 positions matching TRBD2. CDR3 length: 15 residues. Trimming cost V 5 bases and J 11 bases; bases outside gene matches: 13. Per the germline V gene, CDR1 is SEHNR and CDR2 is FQNEAQ (reference sequence). CDR3 sequence: CASSALAGGPHEQYF. CDR3 coding DNA: TGTGCCAGCAGCGCATTAGCGGGGGGGCCACATGAGCAGTACTTC.

This clonotype was seen ten or more times. The V gene is TRBV7-9, the J gene TRBJ2-1, with D maybe TRBD2 (6 bases). Germline V lookup: CDR1 SEHNR, CDR2 FQNEAQ (reference sequence). CDR3 length equals 12 residues. V lost 11 bases to trimming and J lost 7 bases, with 15 bases between them. This CDR3 is CAAGLGGNEQFF. The CDR3 coding sequence is TGTGCCGCCGGGTTGGGGGGAAATGAGCAGTTCTTC.

V and J are TRBV11-2 and TRBJ2-1; possibly TRBD1 or TRBD2 for D (5 bases each). The germline V and J ends were trimmed by 3 bases and 8 bases, with 14 bases remaining between them. CDR1 and CDR2 (germline): SGHAT, FQNNGV. This CDR3 spans 14 amino acids. In DNA, the CDR3 is TGTGCCAGCAGCTTGGTAGCTAGCAGGGATGAGCAGTTCTTC. Its protein is CASSLVASRDEQFF.

CDR3 in amino acids: CATSPRGGARNTEAFF. CDR3 nucleotide sequence: TGTGCCACCAGTCCTAGGGGGGGCGCGAGGAACACTGAAGCTTTCTTT. J is TRBJ1-1 and V is TRBV24-1; a possible D gene is TRBD1 (6 bases). CDR3 length: 16 residues. CDR1 is KGHDR, CDR2 SFDVKD, per germline. Trimming cost V 6 bases and J 1 base, with 17 bases left between them.

This rearrangement joins TRBV7-3 to TRBJ2-1; perhaps D is TRBD1 or TRBD2 (5 bases each). Trimming pared 6 bases from V and 4 bases from J, leaving 10 bases between. The CDR3 is 13 amino acids. Germline loops: CDR1 SGHTA, CDR2 FQGTGA. CDR3 bases: TGTGCCAGCAGTTGGGGGAGTTACAATGAGCAGTTCTTC. Its translation: CASSWGSYNEQFF.

The chain combines TRBV5-6 with TRBJ1-1, with 7 bases identical to TRBD1. The trim removed 2 bases at V and 11 bases at J, leaving 12 bases unmatched. Germline V gene sequence: CDR1 SGHDT, CDR2 YYEEEE. The CDR3 loop spans 14 amino acids. The CDR3 nucleotides are TGTGCCAGCAGCTTACATCAGGGGGAAGTTGAGGCTTTCTTT. It is translated as CASSLHQGEVEAFF.

The chain couples TRBV9 to TRBJ2-7; D remains unclear. CDR3 length: 15 residues. Deletions cut 4 bases from V and 2 bases from J, with 16 bases between. Germline-derived CDR1 and CDR2 are SGDLS and YYNGEE. The DNA of the CDR3 is TGTGCCAGCAGCCAAGACCATGATGTTACCTACGAGCAGTACTTC. This sequence encodes CASSQDHDVTYEQYF. Drawing the rest from reference TRBV9 and TRBJ2-7, the complete variable domain is DSGVTQTPKHLITATGQRVTLRCSPRSGDLSVYWYQQSLDQGLQFLIQYYNGEERAKGNILERFSAQQFPDLHSELNLSSLELGDSALYFCASSQDHDVTYEQYFGPGTRLTVT.